Detailed here is one T cell receptor (beta chain). Its matching antigen is unknown. The CDR3 extends over 14 amino acids. Trimming left V 2 bases short and J 0 bases short, with 9 bases between. The germline V gene has CDR1 SGHNT and CDR2 YYREEE (reference sequence). It was 5'RACE with constant-segment primers that produced the TCR alpha and TCR beta cDNA libraries, which carried sample barcodes and UMIs. MiXCR was run by TCRdb on the 5' RACE reads, yielding one entry per CDR3 protein. The sample includes roughly 410,000 distinct CDR3 sequences, less than 25% seen only once; the top ten take roughly 8.7%. The data originate from a study of T-cell memory formation after mild COVID-19. The study, taken as a whole, reports: A second wave expanding day 15 to 37 was CD4+-biased; contracting clones were balanced. Some clones that responded were present in memory (sampled pre-infection), which suggests cross-reactive memory joined.

This TCR derives from an adult woman who had mild COVID-19 (a few samples of this study predate the infection). Cell type and time point are not known. Sequenced sample: PBMCs or a T cell subset sorted from them (not recorded which). The rearrangement uses TRBV5-4 and TRBJ2-7; possibly TRBD2 for D (6 bases). DNA for the CDR3: TGTGCCAGCAGCTTTGGGGAGGCCTCCTACGAGCAGTACTTC. Amino acid sequence: CASSFGEASYEQYF.